This T cell receptor beta chain emerged from a study of shared clonotypes between healthy human individuals. Overall study findings and caveats: Lower generation probabilities were found for non-shared clonotypes than for those shared by all four donors. Rarefaction indicated that sorted-subset sequencing remained incomplete although depth was large.

As concerns this clone: Its specificity is unknown.

This CDR3 has 14 amino acids. V lost 2 bases and J 4 bases, leaving 10 bases between the germline ends. Per germline, CDR1 MNHEY and CDR2 SMNVEV (reference sequence). Negatively enriched CD4+ T cells were divided by CD45RA into naive and memory. Sorted-subset replicate PCRs used 150 to 200 ng of genomic DNA. This amount corresponded to approximately 30,000 T cell genomes. The data were produced by immunoSEQ multiplex PCR, yet TCRdb's version contains in-frame clones alone and is incomplete. The sample includes 600,000 to 800,000 clones, approximately 77% of them seen just once. The sample comprised memory CD4+ T cells sorted from blood. Subset given: CD45RA-negative fraction. The chain employs TRBV27 and TRBJ2-3; D possibly corresponds to TRBD2 (6 bases). This clonotype was obtained from a woman between 25 and 40 years old in good health. CDR3 DNA: TGTGCCAGCAGTTTAAGGAGGGAGTCAGATACGCAGTATTTT. Its protein is CASSLRRESDTQYF.